This TCR beta chain was captured in a study of cytomegalovirus exposure and HLA in healthy donors. About the study: There were 350 to 400 genotyped donors. Of these, roughly 80% fell in the genetic ancestry cluster associated with self-reported Caucasian donors.

For this clone: Its antigen is currently unknown.

Overall study results and limits: CMV serostatus was the sole immune exposure data available. Specificity for CMV antigens was confirmed in vitro for a few of the CMV-associated chains.

V lost 5 bases, J lost 9 bases, and 14 bases lay in between. This CDR3 spans 12 amino acids. Germline-derived CDR1 and CDR2 are SGHTA and FQGNSA. Donors in the study were healthy people who gave bone marrow. PCR involved 60 Vbeta and 13 Jbeta primers. The protocol was immunoSEQ multiplex PCR, while the TCRdb copy is restricted to in-frame clones and leaves out a portion. The table includes roughly 200,000 clones, about 89% detected once. This receptor was taken from a woman between 18 and 29 years old in good health and CMV-seronegative. The chain employs TRBV7-2 and TRBJ2-7, with a tentative D call TRBD2 (7 bases). Input material: PBMCs. In DNA form, the CDR3 reads TGTGCCAGCAGCCCGCGGGGGCCCTCGCAGTACTTC. As protein: CASSPRGPSQYF.